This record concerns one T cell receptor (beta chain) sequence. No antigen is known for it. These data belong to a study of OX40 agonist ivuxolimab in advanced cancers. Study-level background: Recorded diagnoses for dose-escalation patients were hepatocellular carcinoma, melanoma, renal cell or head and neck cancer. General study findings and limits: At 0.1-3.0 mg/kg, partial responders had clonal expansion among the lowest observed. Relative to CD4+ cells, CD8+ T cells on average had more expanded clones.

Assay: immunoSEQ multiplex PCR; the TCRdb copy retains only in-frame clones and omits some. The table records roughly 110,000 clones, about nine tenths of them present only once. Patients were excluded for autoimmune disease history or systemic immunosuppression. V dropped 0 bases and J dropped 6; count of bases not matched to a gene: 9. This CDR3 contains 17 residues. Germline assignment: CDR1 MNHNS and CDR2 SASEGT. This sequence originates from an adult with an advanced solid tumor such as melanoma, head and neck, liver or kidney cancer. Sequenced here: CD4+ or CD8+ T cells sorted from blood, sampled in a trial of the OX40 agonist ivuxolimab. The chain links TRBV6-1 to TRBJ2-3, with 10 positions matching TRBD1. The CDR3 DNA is TGTGCCAGCAGTGAAGCCTTTGGGCTGACAGGGGGCGATACGCAGTATTTT. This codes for CASSEAFGLTGGDTQYF.